This TCR beta chain is from a study of OX40 agonist ivuxolimab in advanced cancers. Study context: Hepatocellular carcinoma, melanoma, renal cell or head and neck cancer occurred in dose-escalation patients.

Method: immunoSEQ multiplex PCR; TCRdb's copy keeps in-frame clones and lacks some. This sample has approximately 66,000 clones, with 85% to 90% found just once. The CDR3 has 14 residues. V was pared by 3 bases and J by 1 base, with 9 bases between. The germline V gene encodes CDR1 SNHLY and CDR2 FYNNEI. This clone was seen a few times. Its target is not known. Regarding the study as a whole: Partly responding patients at 0.1-3.0 mg/kg showed some of the smallest clonal expansion. At 0.1 to 3.0 mg/kg, CD4+ and CD8+ blood T cells expanded clonally by week 6.

V usage is TRBV2 and J usage is TRBJ1-1; no definite D call. Sequences were derived from CD4+ or CD8+ T cells sorted from blood, sampled in a trial of the OX40 agonist ivuxolimab. The receptor was isolated from an adult with an advanced solid tumor such as melanoma, head and neck, liver or kidney cancer. The CDR3 sequence: CASSEGIGNTEAFF. Here the CDR3 DNA reads TGTGCCAGCAGTGAGGGGATCGGGAACACTGAAGCTTTCTTT. Using reference TRBV2 and TRBJ1-1 for the parts outside the CDR3, the full variable domain is EPEVTQTPSHQVTQMGQEVILRCVPISNHLYFYWYRQILGQKVEFLVSFYNNEISEKSEIFDDQFSVERPDGSNFTLKIRSTKLEDSAMYFCASSEGIGNTEAFFGQGTRLTVV.